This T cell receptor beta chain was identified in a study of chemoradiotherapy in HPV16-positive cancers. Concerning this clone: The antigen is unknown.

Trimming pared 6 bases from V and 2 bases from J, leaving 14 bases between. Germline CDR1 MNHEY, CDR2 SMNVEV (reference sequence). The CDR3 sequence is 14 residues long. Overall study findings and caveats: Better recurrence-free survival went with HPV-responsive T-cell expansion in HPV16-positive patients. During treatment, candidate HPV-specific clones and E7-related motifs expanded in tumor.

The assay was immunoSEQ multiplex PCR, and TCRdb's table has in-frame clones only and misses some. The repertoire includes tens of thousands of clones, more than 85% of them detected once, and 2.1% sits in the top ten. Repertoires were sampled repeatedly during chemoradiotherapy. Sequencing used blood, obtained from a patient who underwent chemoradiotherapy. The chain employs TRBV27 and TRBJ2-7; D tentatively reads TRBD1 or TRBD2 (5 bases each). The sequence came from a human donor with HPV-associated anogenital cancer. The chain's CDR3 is CASSGWGTAYEQYF. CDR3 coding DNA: TGTGCCAGCAGCGGGTGGGGGACCGCCTACGAGCAGTACTTC.